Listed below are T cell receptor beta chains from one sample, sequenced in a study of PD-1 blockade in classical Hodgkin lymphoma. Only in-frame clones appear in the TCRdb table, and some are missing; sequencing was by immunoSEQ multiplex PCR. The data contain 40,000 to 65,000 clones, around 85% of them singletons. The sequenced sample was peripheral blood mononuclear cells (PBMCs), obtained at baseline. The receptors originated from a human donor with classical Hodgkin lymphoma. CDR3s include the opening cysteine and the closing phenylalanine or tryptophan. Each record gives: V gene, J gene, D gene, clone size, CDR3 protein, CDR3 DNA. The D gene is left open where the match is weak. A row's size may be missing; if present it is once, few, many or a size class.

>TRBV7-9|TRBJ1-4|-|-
CASSPQGTFNEKLFF
TGTGCCAGCAGCCCACAAGGGACGTTTAATGAAAAACTGTTTTTT
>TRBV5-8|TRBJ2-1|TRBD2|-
CASSLGTSDNEQFF
TGTGCCAGCAGCTTAGGGACTAGCGACAATGAGCAGTTCTTC
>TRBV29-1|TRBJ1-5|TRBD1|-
CSIAQGDGQPQHF
TGCAGCATCGCCCAGGGGGACGGTCAGCCCCAGCATTTT
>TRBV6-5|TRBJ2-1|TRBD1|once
CASRGTGGLENEQFF
TGTGCCAGCAGGGGGACAGGAGGTTTGGAAAATGAGCAGTTCTTC
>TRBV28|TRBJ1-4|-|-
CASSSDGRGEKLFF
TGTGCCAGCAGTTCCGACGGGAGGGGGGAAAAACTGTTTTTT
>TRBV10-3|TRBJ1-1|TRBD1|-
CASRPQGRGMLTEAFF
TGTGCCAGCAGACCACAGGGGCGGGGTATGTTAACTGAAGCTTTCTTT
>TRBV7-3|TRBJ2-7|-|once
CASSRDLDHEQYF
TGTGCCAGCAGTCGAGACTTGGACCACGAGCAGTACTTC
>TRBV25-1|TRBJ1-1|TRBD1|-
CASRDRLNTEAFF
TGTGCCAGCAGGGACAGGCTGAACACTGAAGCTTTCTTT
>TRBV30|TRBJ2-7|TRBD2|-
CASGTSGNFYEQYF
TGTGCCTCCGGGACTAGCGGGAATTTCTACGAGCAGTACTTC
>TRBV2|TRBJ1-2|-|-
CASSERPAGYTF
TGTGCCAGCAGTGAAAGGCCGGCGGGCTACACCTTC
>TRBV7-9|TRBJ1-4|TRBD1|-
CASSLAGQGGEKLFF
TGTGCCAGCAGCTTAGCGGGACAGGGAGGCGAAAAACTGTTTTTT
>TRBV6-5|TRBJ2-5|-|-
CASSYSGLETQYF
TGTGCCAGCAGTTACTCAGGCCTCGAGACCCAGTACTTC
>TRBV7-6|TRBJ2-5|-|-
CASSPREYF
TGTGCCAGCAGCCCTAGGGAGTACTTC
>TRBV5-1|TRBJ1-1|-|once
CASSLAPREDTEAFF
TGCGCCAGCAGCTTGGCACCCAGGGAGGACACTGAAGCTTTCTTT
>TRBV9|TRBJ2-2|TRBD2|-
CASSPSGLAGGPDTGELFF
TGTGCCAGCAGCCCATCGGGACTAGCGGGAGGGCCTGACACCGGGGAGCTGTTTTTT
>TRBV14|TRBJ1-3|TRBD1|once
CASSQNLGTEGNTIYF
TGTGCCAGCAGCCAAAATCTCGGGACAGAGGGAAACACCATATATTTT
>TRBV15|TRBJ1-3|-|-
CATSRDYSVGDTIYF
TGTGCCACCAGCAGAGATTATTCCGTGGGGGACACCATATATTTT
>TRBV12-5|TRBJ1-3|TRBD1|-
CASGFGQDPGNTIYF
TGTGCTAGTGGTTTCGGACAGGATCCTGGAAACACCATATATTTT
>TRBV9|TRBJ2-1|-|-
CASSVSGAPSYNEQFF
TGTGCCAGCAGCGTGAGTGGGGCCCCATCGTACAATGAGCAGTTCTTC
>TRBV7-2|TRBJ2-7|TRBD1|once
CASSFDRGNYEQYF
TGTGCCAGCAGCTTCGACAGGGGAAACTACGAGCAGTACTTC
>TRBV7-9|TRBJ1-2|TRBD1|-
CASSLEQGHYGYTF
TGTGCCAGCAGCTTAGAACAGGGGCACTATGGCTACACCTTC
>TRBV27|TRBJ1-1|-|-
CASSLGQRAEAFF
TGTGCCAGCAGTTTAGGCCAACGGGCTGAAGCTTTCTTT
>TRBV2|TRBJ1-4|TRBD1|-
CASRRDSFNEKLFF
TGTGCCAGCAGGCGGGACAGCTTTAATGAAAAACTGTTTTTT
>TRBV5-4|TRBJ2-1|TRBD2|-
CASSLGAGLFSNEQFF
TGTGCCAGCAGCTTGGGAGCGGGGTTATTTAGCAATGAGCAGTTCTTC
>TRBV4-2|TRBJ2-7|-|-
CASSQEGGTLRWVQYF
TGTGCCAGCAGCCAAGAAGGGGGGACCCTTAGATGGGTGCAGTACTTC
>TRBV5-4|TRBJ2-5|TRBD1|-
CASSVRDRGSGETQYF
TGTGCCAGCAGTGTCCGGGACAGGGGTAGTGGGGAGACCCAGTACTTC
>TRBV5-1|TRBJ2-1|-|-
CASSSLGYEQFF
TGCGCCAGCAGCTCCCTAGGCTATGAGCAGTTCTTC
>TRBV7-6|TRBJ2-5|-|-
CASSFQLAGETQYF
TGTGCCAGCAGCTTCCAACTAGCTGGTGAGACCCAGTACTTC
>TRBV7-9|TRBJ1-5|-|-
CASSLDGFNQPQHF
TGTGCCAGCAGCTTAGACGGATTCAATCAGCCCCAGCATTTT
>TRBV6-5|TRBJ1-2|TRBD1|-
CASSPGQRYGYTF
TGTGCCAGCAGTCCGGGACAGCGTTATGGCTACACCTTC
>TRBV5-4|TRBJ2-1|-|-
CASSPTSSYNEQFF
TGTGCCAGCAGCCCGACTAGCTCCTACAATGAGCAGTTCTTC
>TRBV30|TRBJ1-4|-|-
CASDSRGELTNEKLFF
TGTGCCTCCGACAGCAGGGGAGAACTGACTAATGAAAAACTGTTTTTT
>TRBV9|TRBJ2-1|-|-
CASSVGGASYNEQFF
TGTGCCAGCAGCGTCGGCGGGGCCTCCTACAATGAGCAGTTCTTC
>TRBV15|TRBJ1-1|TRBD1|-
CATSYSGGRTEAFF
TGTGCCACCAGCTATTCAGGGGGCCGAACTGAAGCTTTCTTT
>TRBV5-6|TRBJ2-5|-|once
CASSFSVEETQYF
TGTGCCAGCAGCTTTAGTGTCGAAGAGACCCAGTACTTC
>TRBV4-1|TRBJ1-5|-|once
CASSHPGNQPQHF
TGCGCCAGCAGCCATCCTGGCAATCAGCCCCAGCATTTT
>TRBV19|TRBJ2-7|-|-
CASSIKDSLFSYEQYF
TGTGCCAGTAGTATTAAGGACAGTCTTTTCTCCTACGAGCAGTACTTC
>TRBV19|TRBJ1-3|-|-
CASRLRRISGNTIYF
TGTGCCAGTAGACTACGTCGGATCTCTGGAAACACCATATATTTT
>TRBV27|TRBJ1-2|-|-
CASSFEGNRPKDGYTF
TGTGCCAGCAGTTTTGAGGGGAACAGGCCAAAGGATGGCTACACCTTC
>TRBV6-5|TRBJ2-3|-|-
CASRTETDTQYF
TGTGCCAGCAGGACGGAGACAGATACGCAGTATTTT
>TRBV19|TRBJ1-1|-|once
CATRRNTEAFF
TGTGCCACCCGGAGGAACACTGAAGCTTTCTTT
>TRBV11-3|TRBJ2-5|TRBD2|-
CASRLGGRDETQYF
TGTGCCAGCCGTCTTGGGGGGAGGGATGAGACCCAGTACTTC
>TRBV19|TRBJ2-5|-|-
CASTPGSQETQYF
TGTGCCAGTACCCCGGGCAGCCAAGAGACCCAGTACTTC
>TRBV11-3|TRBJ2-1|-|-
CASSLDLGLGTYNEQFF
TGTGCCAGCAGCTTAGATCTTGGACTTGGTACCTACAATGAGCAGTTCTTC
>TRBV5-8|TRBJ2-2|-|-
CASSGGPSGGELFF
TGTGCCAGCAGCGGAGGACCCTCCGGCGGGGAGCTGTTTTTT
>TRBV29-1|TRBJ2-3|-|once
CSVDRQGPDTQYF
TGCAGCGTTGATAGGCAGGGGCCAGATACGCAGTATTTT
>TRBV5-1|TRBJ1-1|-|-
CASSPGVGTEAFF
TGCGCCAGCAGCCCAGGGGTCGGGACTGAAGCTTTCTTT
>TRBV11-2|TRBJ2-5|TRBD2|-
CASRASGGFKETQYF
TGTGCCAGCAGGGCTAGCGGGGGCTTCAAAGAGACCCAGTACTTC
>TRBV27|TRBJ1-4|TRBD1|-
CATSRAGGEEKLFF
TGTGCCACCTCCCGGGCAGGGGGAGAGGAAAAACTGTTTTTT
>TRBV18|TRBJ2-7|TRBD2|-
CASSPPVSSGRSYEQYF
TGTGCCAGCTCACCACCGGTGTCTAGCGGGAGATCCTACGAGCAGTACTTC
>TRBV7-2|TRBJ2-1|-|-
CASSSDFRNNEQFF
TGTGCCAGCAGCTCGGACTTCCGGAACAATGAGCAGTTCTTC
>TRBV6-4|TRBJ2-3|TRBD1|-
CASSVGTGDTDTQYF
TGTGCCAGCAGTGTAGGGACAGGGGATACGGATACGCAGTATTTT
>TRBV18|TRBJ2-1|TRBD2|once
CASSRTSGQGEQFF
TGTGCCAGCTCCCGGACTAGCGGGCAGGGTGAGCAGTTCTTC
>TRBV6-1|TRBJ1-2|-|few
CASSEARGHYGYTF
TGTGCCAGCAGTGAAGCCAGGGGCCACTATGGCTACACCTTC
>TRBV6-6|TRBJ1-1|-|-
CASSYSVVNTEAFF
TGTGCCAGCAGTTACTCGGTGGTGAACACTGAAGCTTTCTTT
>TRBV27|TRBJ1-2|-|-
CASSPLGNYGYTF
TGTGCCAGCAGTCCACTGGGGAACTATGGCTACACCTTC
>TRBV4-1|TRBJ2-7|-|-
CASSLRDEQYF
TGCGCCAGCAGCCTCAGGGACGAGCAGTACTTC
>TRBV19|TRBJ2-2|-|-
CASSKRRYTGELFF
TGTGCCAGTAGTAAGCGCCGATACACCGGGGAGCTGTTTTTT
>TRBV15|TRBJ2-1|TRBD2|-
CATSRDRSTSGRYEQFF
TGTGCCACCAGCAGAGATCGATCCACTAGCGGGAGATATGAGCAGTTCTTC
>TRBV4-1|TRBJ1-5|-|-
CASSQLLRREVPQGNQPQHF
TGCGCCAGCAGCCAGCTCCTCCGACGGGAGGTGCCTCAGGGCAATCAGCCCCAGCATTTT